This T cell receptor (beta chain) was recovered during a study of T cell responses to AZD1222 COVID-19 vaccine. General study findings and limits: Repertoires were sampled only after the peak T cell response. Spike-specific TCR depth and breadth grew after two AZD1222 doses.

As concerns this clone: Its target is not known.

Second doses were pooled across both intervals (about 4 or about 12 weeks). Sequenced by immunoSEQ multiplex PCR; TCRdb stores in-frame clones only, minus some. The sample holds about 81,000 clones, approximately 90% seen once. The V gene's germline CDR1 is MNHEY and CDR2 SVGAGI. V shed 2 bases and J shed 4 bases, with 14 bases lying between them. The CDR3 is made up of 16 amino acids. The sequencing here drew on peripheral blood, taken 28 days after the second AZD1222 dose. The TCR originated in an adult who received the AZD1222 COVID-19 vaccine. The genes are TRBV6-5 and TRBJ1-4, with no clear D. The CDR3 here is CASSYTPGAFNEKLFF. CDR3 nucleotides: TGTGCCAGCAGTTACACCCCGGGCGCCTTTAATGAAAAACTGTTTTTT.